The rows below give T cell receptor beta chains drawn from one sample of a study of TIL therapy for anti-PD-1-resistant metastatic lung cancer. Produced via immunoSEQ multiplex PCR; TCRdb's table is partial and in-frame only. The repertoire holds 55,000 to 60,000 clones, with 73% as singletons. The sequencing used blood, collected at baseline. These TCRs come from a person aged 25-79 years with non-small cell lung cancer. Both conserved end residues are part of each CDR3. Fields, in order: V gene, CDR3 protein.

V: TRBV19
CDR3: CASSPVPGSSHEQFF

V: TRBV4-2
CDR3: CASSLDSSKLFF

V: TRBV6-1
CDR3: CASSEGGTVTEAFF

V: TRBV14
CDR3: CASSQNPSSLNTEAFF

V: TRBV13
CDR3: CASSPAASGGENIQYF

V: TRBV4-1
CDR3: CASSQEVRAGGNTGELFF

V: TRBV10-3
CDR3: CAINPDRATGELFF

V: TRBV2
CDR3: CASRTLGTGELFF

V: TRBV4-1
CDR3: CASSQDSGGARNQPQHF

V: TRBV7-2
CDR3: CASSQSQGEETQYF

V: TRBV7-2
CDR3: CASTLPGNEQFF

V: TRBV7-7
CDR3: CASSPGQGAREKLFF

V: TRBV28
CDR3: CATRTTDTQYF

V: TRBV11-2
CDR3: CASSLGTPEQFF

V: TRBV2
CDR3: CASIEYWLAGGGDTDTQYF

V: TRBV4-3
CDR3: CASSQEAGRREQYF

V: TRBV5-1
CDR3: CASSPGVSNEQFF

V: TRBV6-5
CDR3: CASSYGGRSGNTIYF

V: TRBV6-1
CDR3: CASSEWATKGEKLFF

V: TRBV29-1
CDR3: CSVERTSSYFGEQFF

V: TRBV6-5
CDR3: CASTLAGGTVYEQYF

V: TRBV7-2
CDR3: CASSLDRGREAFF

V: TRBV29-1
CDR3: CSVEGLGRQYF

V: TRBV7-9
CDR3: CASSLWGRERDQETQYF

V: TRBV11-2
CDR3: CASSLDRGREAFF

V: TRBV7-2
CDR3: CASSLAGYSNQPQHF